One and the same sample provided the 10 T cell receptor beta chains below, sequenced in a study of shared T cell receptors in the human thymus (dated by TCRdb to about 2021). The library was built by means of the immunoSEQ multiplex PCR assay. TCRdb took this table from immuneACCESS and kept in-frame rearrangements with V and J called. Such tables lack part of the clones; where checked against another copy, unresolved V genes explain under half of the gap, and the rest is unexplained. The sample includes roughly 660,000 clones, with approximately 90% observed a single time. Around 0.0099% of the sample is taken by the ten largest. These same records also appear under a second study, on human thymus T cells.

Material: thymocytes. Source of these receptors: a boy in the first two years of life with a congenital heart defect. Donor details come from another sample of the same person, matched by shared clones.

The chain uses TRBV5-6 and TRBJ1-1; weak D call: TRBD1 (6 bases). The CDR3 loop spans 14 amino acids. The V gene lost 4 bases and the J gene lost 2 bases, with 12 bases spanning the gap. The germline V gene has CDR1 SGHDT and CDR2 YYEEEE. This chain's CDR3 is CASSEGHLNTEAFF. The CDR3 DNA is TGTGCCAGCAGCGAGGGACATTTAAACACTGAAGCTTTCTTT. Based on the CDR3 plus reference TRBV5-6 and TRBJ1-1, the full variable domain is DAGVTQSPTHLIKTRGQQVTLRCSPKSGHDTVSWYQQALGQGPQFIFQYYEEEERQRGNFPDRFSGHQFPNYSSELNVNALLLGDSALYLCASSEGHLNTEAFFGQGTRLTVV.

The chain recombines TRBV11-2 with TRBJ1-1; 8 nucleotides align to TRBD1. V shed 6 bases, J shed 10 bases, and the junction held 13 bases outside the gene matches. Germline CDR1 reads SGHAT; CDR2 reads FQNNGV. The CDR3 extends over 14 amino acids. In DNA, the CDR3 is TGTGCCAGCAGTCCCTCTCAGGGGGCAGGTAGAGCTTTCTTT. This encodes CASSPSQGAGRAFF.

The chain joins TRBV19 to TRBJ2-6; the match to TRBD1 covers 9 bases. CDR3 size: 17 residues. J lost 1 base, V lost 5 bases, and 6 bases had no gene match. Looked up from germline, CDR1 is LNHDA and CDR2 is SQIVND (reference sequence). CDR3 amino acids: CASSLKDRGSGANVLTF. In DNA form, the CDR3 reads TGTGCCAGTAGTTTGAAGGACAGGGGATCTGGGGCCAACGTCCTGACTTTC.

The CDR3 sequence is CASSPLNPCSGPLTDTQYF. CDR3 nucleotide sequence: TGCGCCAGCAGCCCCCTGAACCCCTGTAGCGGGCCTCTCACAGATACGCAGTATTTT. The genes are TRBV4-1 and TRBJ2-3; TRBD2 agrees at 7 bases. J gave up 2 bases and V 4 bases, and 18 bases lay outside the gene matches. Germline loops: CDR1 MGHRA, CDR2 YSYEKL. The CDR3 extends over 19 amino acids.

About this clone itself: The sample carries other DNA sequences with the same CDR3. The genes are TRBV27 and TRBJ2-7, with TRBD2 as a possible D gene (6 bases). The V end was cut by 5 bases, the J end by 1 base, with 9 bases between. From germline, CDR1 is MNHEY and CDR2 SMNVEV (reference sequence). This CDR3 comprises 13 residues. The CDR3 bases are TGTGCCAGCAGTCCCGGGACTTCCTACGAGCAGTACTTC. Translating it yields CASSPGTSYEQYF.

About this clone itself: The sample holds other DNA sequences that translate to the same CDR3. This chain uses TRBV27 with TRBJ1-4; TRBD1 aligns across 7 bases. The CDR3 has 15 amino acids. J lost 3 bases, V lost 4 bases, and 5 bases had no gene match. Per germline, CDR1 MNHEY and CDR2 SMNVEV (reference sequence). This CDR3 is CASSSRQGPNEKLFF. The CDR3 region has the DNA TGTGCCAGCAGTTCCCGACAGGGTCCTAATGAAAAACTGTTTTTT.

This clone was recorded once. V is TRBV20-1 and J is TRBJ2-3; the D gene is possibly TRBD1 (5 bases). The CDR3 is made up of 11 amino acids. CDR1 and CDR2 from the germline V gene are DFQATT and SNEGSKA (reference sequence). The V and J ends lost 7 bases and 2 bases respectively, with 7 bases between them. CDR3 in DNA: TGCAGTGAGGGGTCCACAGATACGCAGTATTTT. Translation: CSEGSTDTQYF.

The chain uses TRBV21-1 and TRBJ2-7; the D call TRBD1 from the table was never checked on the DNA. TRBV21-1 is a pseudogene locus. CDR3 length equals 15 residues. The CDR3 region is CASSTTRDIPYEQYF. The CDR3 coding sequence is TGTGCCAGCAGCACTACCCGGGACATACCCTACGAGCAGTACTTC.

V is TRBV9 and J is TRBJ2-7; D uncertain. The CDR3 loop spans 13 amino acids. Germline loops: CDR1 SGDLS, CDR2 YYNGEE. The ends were cut back, 0 bases at V and 2 bases at J, with 6 bases in the middle. Here the CDR3 DNA reads TGTGCCAGCAGCGTAGACCCGGCCTACGAGCAGTACTTC. Translating it yields CASSVDPAYEQYF.

The V and J genes are TRBV7-2 and TRBJ2-5; 11 nucleotides match TRBD2. This CDR3 contains 18 residues. Germline CDR1 is SGHTA and CDR2 is FQGNSA. J was trimmed by 2 bases and V by 5 bases; bases with no gene match: 13. CDR3 sequence reads: CASSPPKGLAGGQETQYF. In DNA form, the CDR3 reads TGTGCCAGCAGCCCTCCCAAGGGGCTAGCGGGAGGTCAAGAGACCCAGTACTTC.